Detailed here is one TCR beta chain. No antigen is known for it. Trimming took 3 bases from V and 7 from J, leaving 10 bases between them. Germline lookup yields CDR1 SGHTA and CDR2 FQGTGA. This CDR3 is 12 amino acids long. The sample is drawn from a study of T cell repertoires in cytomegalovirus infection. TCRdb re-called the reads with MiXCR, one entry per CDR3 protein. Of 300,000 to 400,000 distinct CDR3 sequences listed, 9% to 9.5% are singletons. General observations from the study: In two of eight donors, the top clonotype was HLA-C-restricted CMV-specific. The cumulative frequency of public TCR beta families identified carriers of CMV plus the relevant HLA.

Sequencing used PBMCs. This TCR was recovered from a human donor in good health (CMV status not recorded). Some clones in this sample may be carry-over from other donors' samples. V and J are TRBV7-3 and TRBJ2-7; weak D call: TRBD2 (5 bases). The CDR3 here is CASSFPGGEQYF. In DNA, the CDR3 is TGTGCCAGCAGCTTCCCCGGCGGGGAGCAGTACTTC.